These 25 T cell receptor beta chains were all obtained from the same sample, sequenced in a study of cytomegalovirus exposure and HLA in healthy donors. PCR used 60 Vbeta primers and 13 Jbeta primers. Data came from immunoSEQ multiplex PCR; TCRdb stores just in-frame clones and leaves some out. This table has about 130,000 clones, roughly four fifths appearing once. The sequenced sample was PBMCs. These receptor sequences come from a boy aged 2-15 years in good health and CMV-seronegative.

The rearrangement joins TRBV15 to TRBJ1-1, with 7 bases matching TRBD1. CDR3 length: 13 residues. The V segment lost 4 bases and the J segment 2 bases; nucleotides outside the gene matches: 1. Germline CDR1 and CDR2: LNHNV and YYDKDF (reference sequence). CDR3 sequence (DNA): TGTGCCACCAGCAACAGGGGAAACACTGAAGCTTTCTTT. This encodes CATSNRGNTEAFF.

The chain recombines TRBV19 with TRBJ1-1; possible D gene TRBD1, 5 bases. This CDR3 region has 14 residues. V lost 8 bases, J lost 1 base, and 14 bases lay in between. Germline CDR1 reads LNHDA; CDR2 reads SQIVND (reference sequence). This CDR3 reads CASSAGGENTEAFF. The DNA for the CDR3 is TGTGCCAGTTCTGCGGGGGGGGAGAACACTGAAGCTTTCTTT.

The chain has TRBV18 and TRBJ2-5, with D uncertain. In germline, CDR1 is KGHSH, CDR2 LQKENI. This CDR3 has 14 amino acids. Between the trimmed V and J ends, which lost 4 bases and 3 bases, there was a span of 12 bases. The CDR3 DNA is TGTGCCAGCTCACGTTTAACTTCGAAAGAGACCCAGTACTTC. Protein product: CASSRLTSKETQYF.

This chain joins TRBV15 and TRBJ2-5; D is uncertain. The CDR3 sequence is 16 residues long. Trimming removed 0 bases from V and 5 bases from J, with 16 bases in between. From germline, CDR1 is LNHNV and CDR2 YYDKDF (reference sequence). CDR3 coding DNA: TGTGCCACCAGCAGAGATCAGGCAGGCAGTGGGGAGACCCAGTACTTC. Translated, it gives CATSRDQAGSGETQYF.

This chain joins TRBV6-1 and TRBJ1-1, with 8 bases identical to TRBD1. The V segment lost 2 bases and the J segment 4 bases; nucleotides outside the gene matches: 6. The V gene's germline CDR1 is MNHNS and CDR2 SASEGT. CDR3 length: 15 residues. As DNA, the CDR3 is TGTGCCAGCAGTGAACCAGACAGGGGAAGCACTGAAGCTTTCTTT. Translation gives CASSEPDRGSTEAFF.

This chain uses TRBV5-1 with TRBJ1-2; weak D call: TRBD1 (6 bases). The CDR3 is 16 amino acids. V was clipped by 7 bases and J by 4 bases, with 23 bases between them. Germline loops: CDR1 SGHRS, CDR2 YFSETQ. The CDR3 spells CASQIPVGDTGYGYTF. CDR3 bases: TGCGCCAGCCAAATTCCCGTGGGGGACACCGGCTATGGCTACACCTTC.

The rearrangement uses TRBV6-5 and TRBJ1-2; D remains unclear. Germline CDR1 reads MNHEY; CDR2 reads SVGAGI. This CDR3 region has 14 residues. Trimming cost V 2 bases and J 4 bases, with 11 bases left between them. The CDR3 DNA sequence: TGTGCCAGCAGTTACGCCAGGCCCTTCTATGGCTACACCTTC. Amino acids: CASSYARPFYGYTF.

The chain employs TRBV9 and TRBJ2-1; 8 nucleotides match TRBD1. The CDR3 extends over 13 amino acids. V was pared by 2 bases and J by 5 bases, with 0 bases of the junction left unmatched. Germline assignment: CDR1 SGDLS and CDR2 YYNGEE. The CDR3 loop reads CASSVTGDNEQFF. Here the CDR3 DNA reads TGTGCCAGCAGCGTGACAGGGGACAATGAGCAGTTCTTC.

This chain links TRBV19 with TRBJ1-1; D is unresolved. Per germline, CDR1 LNHDA and CDR2 SQIVND (reference sequence). The V gene lost 2 bases and the J gene lost 7 bases, with 8 bases spanning the gap. There are 12 residues in the CDR3. For the CDR3, the DNA is TGTGCCAGTAGTATACGAGGGTTTGAAGCTTTCTTT. The encoded protein is CASSIRGFEAFF.

The count of this clone is one. The CDR3 loop reads CASSLDGTSAYSYEQYF. The CDR3 coding sequence is TGTGCCAGCAGCTTAGACGGGACTAGCGCATACTCCTACGAGCAGTACTTC. The chain has TRBV7-8 and TRBJ2-7; 10 bases are shared with TRBD2. Trimming took 1 base from V and 0 from J; bases not matched to a gene: 6. This CDR3 region has 17 residues. The V gene's germline CDR1 is SGHVS and CDR2 FQNEAQ.

The chain recombines TRBV7-8 with TRBJ1-2; TRBD1 aligns across 7 bases. The J segment lost 5 bases and the V segment lost 1 base, leaving 7 bases of the junction unmatched. CDR1 SGHVS and CDR2 FQNEAQ come from the germline V gene. CDR3 length: 15 residues. Here the CDR3 DNA reads TGTGCCAGCAGCTTAGATTGGGACAGACCTTATGGCTACACCTTC. This translates into CASSLDWDRPYGYTF.

The count of this clone is one. J is TRBJ2-5 and V is TRBV2; 11 positions match TRBD2. The CDR3 loop spans 14 amino acids. Germline-derived CDR1 and CDR2 are SNHLY and FYNNEI. Trimming cost V 7 bases and J 4 bases; bases outside gene matches: 5. CDR3 protein: CASNIAGGRETQYF. The DNA of the CDR3 is TGTGCCAGCAATATAGCGGGGGGGCGAGAGACCCAGTACTTC.

This chain links TRBV4-3 with TRBJ2-2, with a tentative D call TRBD2 (5 bases). V lost 4 bases, J lost 2 bases, and 14 bases lay in between. CDR3 length: 16 residues. The germline V gene has CDR1 LGHNA and CDR2 YSLEER. CDR3: CASSPTKYSNTGELFF. The DNA of the CDR3 is TGCGCCAGCAGCCCGACTAAATACAGCAACACCGGGGAGCTGTTTTTT.

The chain has TRBV29-1 and TRBJ2-7; maybe TRBD1 (6 bases). CDR1 is SQVTM, CDR2 ANQGSEA, per germline. V was shortened by 0 bases and J by 3 bases, with 12 bases between the two germline ends. The CDR3 contains 14 residues. Here the CDR3 reads CSVEDPGQFYEQYF. CDR3 in DNA: TGCAGCGTTGAAGATCCTGGACAGTTCTACGAGCAGTACTTC.

The V gene is TRBV4-1, the J gene TRBJ2-5, with 7 bases lining up with TRBD1. CDR1 MGHRA and CDR2 YSYEKL come from the germline V gene. After removal of 3 bases from V and 2 bases from J, the junction contained 6 bases not matched to a gene. The CDR3 is made up of 15 amino acids. The CDR3 DNA sequence: TGCGCCAGCAGCCAGCCGGGACAGCCACAAGAGACCCAGTACTTC. Translating it yields CASSQPGQPQETQYF.

This clone was found a few times. The chain employs TRBV7-8 and TRBJ1-2; tentative D call: TRBD1 (6 bases). This CDR3 has 16 amino acids. Germline lookup yields CDR1 SGHVS and CDR2 FQNEAQ. The ends were cut back, 5 bases at V and 8 bases at J, with 24 bases in the middle. CDR3 coding DNA: TGTGCCAGCAGCCCTGTCGTCAGGCAGGGGCTCCGAGGCTACACCTTC. Encoded protein: CASSPVVRQGLRGYTF. Full variable domain (outside the CDR3, taken from reference TRBV7-8 and TRBJ1-2): GAGVSQSPRYKVAKRGQDVALRCDPISGHVSLFWYQQALGQGPEFLTYFQNEAQLDKSGLPSDRFFAERPEGSVSTLKIQRTQQEDSAVYLCASSPVVRQGLRGYTFGSGTRLTVV.

The rearrangement uses TRBV6-5 and TRBJ2-3, with 7 bases aligning to TRBD2. J was trimmed by 0 bases and V by 2 bases; bases with no gene match: 2. The germline CDR1 and CDR2 sequences are MNHEY and SVGAGI. The CDR3 is made up of 15 amino acids. In nucleotides, the CDR3 is TGTGCCAGCAGTTACACTAGCGTTAGCACAGATACGCAGTATTTT. Its protein product is CASSYTSVSTDTQYF.

This clone was counted once. The rearrangement joins TRBV4-2 to TRBJ2-7; 10 bases map to TRBD1. Germline V lookup: CDR1 LGHNA, CDR2 YNFKEQ. V shed 5 bases and J 2 bases; nucleotides not matched to a gene: 6. The CDR3 has 15 amino acids. For the CDR3, the DNA is TGTGCCAGCAGCGTAGGGACAGGGGCTCCCTACGAGCAGTACTTC. Its translation is CASSVGTGAPYEQYF.

V usage is TRBV18 and J usage is TRBJ2-7; 7 bases fit TRBD1. Per the germline V gene, CDR1 is KGHSH and CDR2 is LQKENI. There are 14 residues in the CDR3. V lost 3 bases and J lost 3; bases outside the gene matches: 5. The CDR3 loop is CASSPGQSNYEQYF. The DNA of the CDR3 is TGTGCCAGCTCACCGGGACAGAGTAACTACGAGCAGTACTTC.

The V gene is TRBV7-3, the J gene TRBJ2-5; a possible D gene is TRBD2 (6 bases). The CDR3 is 16 residues long. The germline V gene encodes CDR1 SGHTA and CDR2 FQGTGA. V was cut by 5 bases and J by 5 bases, with 21 bases left in between. This CDR3 is CASSRTSGGIGETQYF. The CDR3 bases are TGTGCCAGCAGCCGTACTAGTGGGGGGATAGGGGAGACCCAGTACTTC.

This chain connects TRBV6-4 to TRBJ2-1, with 13 bases matching TRBD2. CDR1 MRHNA and CDR2 SNTAGT come from the germline V gene. This CDR3 is built from 15 residues. Trimming took 3 bases from V and 4 from J; bases not matched to a gene: 0. The CDR3 bases are TGTGCCAGCAGTGAGACTAGCGGGGGGTACAATGAGCAGTTCTTC. Translated, it gives CASSETSGGYNEQFF.

As for this clone: The junction shows a germline mismatch at one end, possibly a read error. V is TRBV7-9 and J is TRBJ2-5, with TRBD1 identical over 8 bases. The germline V gene encodes CDR1 SEHNR and CDR2 FQNEAQ (reference sequence). The length of the CDR3 is 13 residues. The CDR3 region has the DNA TGTTCCAGCAGCACGGGACAGGAAGAGACCCAGTACTTC. Amino acids: CSSSTGQEETQYF.

The V gene is TRBV2, the J gene TRBJ2-1; weak D call: TRBD2 (5 bases). Per the germline V gene, CDR1 is SNHLY and CDR2 is FYNNEI. Trimming cost V 4 bases and J 15 bases, with 10 bases left between them. The length of the CDR3 is 10 residues. CDR3 DNA sequence: TGTGCCAGCAGTGTACGAGCGGTGTTCTTC. It translates to CASSVRAVFF. Variable domain in full (rest from reference TRBV2 and TRBJ2-1): EPEVTQTPSHQVTQMGQEVILRCVPISNHLYFYWYRQILGQKVEFLVSFYNNEISEKSEIFDDQFSVERPDGSNFTLKIRSTKLEDSAMYFCASSVRAVFFGPGTRLTVL.

This clone came up once. The chain links TRBV5-1 to TRBJ1-1; possibly TRBD1 for D (6 bases). The CDR3 is made up of 13 amino acids. Germline lookup yields CDR1 SGHRS and CDR2 YFSETQ. V lost 0 bases, J lost 6 bases, and 9 bases lay in between. The CDR3: CASSLAQGPEAFF. In DNA form, the CDR3 reads TGCGCCAGCAGCTTGGCACAGGGCCCTGAAGCTTTCTTT. Full variable domain (missing parts from reference TRBV5-1 and TRBJ1-1): KAGVTQTPRYLIKTRGQQVTLSCSPISGHRSVSWYQQTPGQGLQFLFEYFSETQRNKGNFPGRFSGRQFSNSRSEMNVSTLELGDSALYLCASSLAQGPEAFFGQGTRLTVV.

The rearrangement links TRBV5-4 to TRBJ2-1; maybe TRBD2 (6 bases). Deletions cut 2 bases from V and 3 bases from J, with 12 bases between. The CDR3 totals 15 residues. Germline CDR1 and CDR2: SGHNT and YYREEE (reference sequence). The CDR3 nucleotides are TGTGCCAGCAGCTTTGTCGGGAGTAACTACAATGAGCAGTTCTTC. Amino acids: CASSFVGSNYNEQFF.